Shown below are 20 T cell receptor beta chains from a single sample sequenced in a study of metastatic and nonmetastatic thyroid tumors. Ahead of thyroid surgery, no patient had received treatment of any kind. TCRdb ran MiXCR on the PCR reads. The sample contains more than 40,000 clones, 3% to 3.5% of which appear only once. Material: blood. Receptors originate from a female donor with papillary thyroid cancer or a benign thyroid nodule (not recorded which). Some clones in this sample may be carry-over from other donors' samples.

The genes are TRBV18 and TRBJ2-2; D may be TRBD1 (6 bases). Trimming pared 4 bases from V and 0 bases from J, leaving 15 bases between. The length of the CDR3 is 17 residues. Germline V gives CDR1 KGHSH, CDR2 LQKENI. The CDR3 spells CASSLQQGCANTGELFF. CDR3 nucleotide sequence: TGTGCCAGCTCACTTCAACAGGGCTGTGCGAACACCGGGGAGCTGTTTTTT.

This clone has a count of ten or more. The J gene is TRBJ2-7, the V gene TRBV11-3; D is uncertain. V was pared by 1 base and J by 7 bases, with 11 bases between. The CDR3 length is 13 residues. Germline-derived CDR1 and CDR2 are SGHNT and YENEEA. CDR3 protein: CASSLGPSGEQYF. Here the CDR3 DNA reads TGTGCCAGCAGCTTAGGACCGTCGGGTGAGCAGTACTTC.

This clone appeared a few times. V is TRBV6-9 and J is TRBJ1-1; D gene unclear. The CDR3 is 14 residues long. The germline V and J ends were trimmed by 3 bases and 12 bases, with 20 bases remaining between them. The germline gives CDR1 MNHGY, CDR2 SVAAGI. The CDR3 sequence: CASSYDWTAAKSFF. The DNA of the CDR3 is TGTGCCAGCAGTTACGATTGGACTGCTGCCAAATCTTTCTTT.

This clone is medium-sized in the sample. The chain is built from TRBV19 and TRBJ2-2; possible D gene TRBD2, 7 bases. The CDR3 is 16 residues long. The germline V and J ends were trimmed by 3 bases and 7 bases, with 18 bases remaining between them. CDR1 and CDR2 from the germline V gene are LNHDA and SQIVND (reference sequence). The CDR3 loop is CASSMLAGAHVGELFF. The CDR3, as DNA: TGTGCCAGTAGTATGCTTGCGGGGGCGCACGTCGGGGAGCTGTTTTTT. Supplemented by reference TRBV19 and TRBJ2-2, the full variable domain reads DGGITQSPKYLFRKEGQNVTLSCEQNLNHDAMYWYRQDPGQGLRLIYYSQIVNDFQKGDIAEGYSVSREKKESFPLTVTSAQKNPTAFYLCASSMLAGAHVGELFFGEGSRLTVL.

This clone was seen a handful of times. A much larger clonotype is one base distant, so this may be a read error. The chain recombines TRBV6-1 with TRBJ2-7; D is undetermined. Germline V CDR1 and CDR2: MNHNS, SASEGT. V dropped 7 bases and J dropped 5 bases, with 15 bases sitting between them. CDR3 length: 13 amino acids. The CDR3 DNA sequence: TGTGCCAGCATCTGGACCGACTTGAACGAGCAGTACTTC. This translates into CASIWTDLNEQYF.

This clone was counted between two and nine times. The chain combines TRBV7-2 with TRBJ2-7; the match to TRBD1 covers 7 bases. This CDR3 spans 15 amino acids. V trimming: 6 bases; J trimming: 3 bases; junction bases outside the gene matches: 11. Per the germline V gene, CDR1 is SGHTA and CDR2 is FQGNSA. The CDR3 DNA follows: TGTGCCAGCAGACTAAGACGGGACAGCTACTACGAGCAGTACTTC. This codes for CASRLRRDSYYEQYF.

This chain connects TRBV20-1 to TRBJ2-3; D is unclear. The length of the CDR3 is 15 residues. Trimming left V 5 bases short and J 6 bases short, with 21 bases between. Germline assignment: CDR1 DFQATT and CDR2 SNEGSKA (reference sequence). CDR3 amino acids: CSAGASLGLWDTQYF. CDR3 nucleotides: TGCAGTGCTGGTGCATCCCTGGGGTTGTGGGATACGCAGTATTTT.

The table lists this clone with many counts. This chain connects TRBV4-1 to TRBJ1-5, with a weak D call TRBD1 (5 bases). Germline CDR1 reads MGHRA; CDR2 reads YSYEKL. This CDR3 is 15 amino acids long. The V end was cut by 4 bases, the J end by 7 bases, with 17 bases between. The DNA of the CDR3 is TGCGCCAGCAGCCTTGAGGGGTATACCGGCCAGCCCCAGCATTTT. Amino acids: CASSLEGYTGQPQHF.

This clone was picked up a small number of times. V gene TRBV2 combines with J gene TRBJ2-3; 7 nucleotides agree with TRBD1. With 10 bases clipped from V and 3 bases from J, the junction kept 13 bases outside the gene matches. Germline-derived CDR1 and CDR2 are SNHLY and FYNNEI. The CDR3 runs 15 residues. The CDR3 spells CATIFRQGRTDTQYF. CDR3 coding DNA: TGTGCCACCATATTTAGACAGGGAAGGACAGATACGCAGTATTTT.

In this sample, this clone turned up a few times. The V gene is TRBV5-5, the J gene TRBJ1-2; TRBD1 might be the D (6 bases). Trimming took 5 bases from V and 0 from J, leaving 38 bases between them. The germline gives CDR1 SGHKS, CDR2 YYEKEE (reference sequence). The CDR3 is made up of 23 amino acids. The CDR3 region has the DNA TGTGCCAGCAGTACCGTGTGGGGGCCCTCCAGCCTCGCAGGGCGGAACTCTAACTATGGCTACACCTTC. Translated: CASSTVWGPSSLAGRNSNYGYTF.

The table lists this clone with many counts. This chain uses TRBV7-3 with TRBJ1-2; possibly TRBD1 for D (6 bases). CDR3 size: 13 residues. V lost 0 bases, J lost 4 bases, and 6 bases lay in between. Germline CDR1 and CDR2: SGHTA and FQGTGA. CDR3 bases: TGTGCCAGCAGCTTAACAGGGGGCTATGGCTACACCTTC. It is translated as CASSLTGGYGYTF.

The rearrangement links TRBV25-1 to TRBJ1-1; perhaps TRBD1 as D (5 bases). CDR3 length equals 16 residues. Germline V lookup: CDR1 MGHDK, CDR2 SYGVNS. V lost 3 bases and J lost 1, with 15 bases in between. The DNA of the CDR3 is TGTGCCAGCAGTGAGGCGTCAGGGAGGCCGAACACTGAAGCTTTCTTT. Translation gives CASSEASGRPNTEAFF. Full variable domain (missing parts from reference TRBV25-1 and TRBJ1-1): EADIYQTPRYLVIGTGKKITLECSQTMGHDKMYWYQQDPGMELHLIHYSYGVNSTEKGDLSSESTVSRIRTEHFPLTLESARPSHTSQYLCASSEASGRPNTEAFFGQGTRLTVV.

This clone was observed many times. This chain connects TRBV6-2 or TRBV6-3 to TRBJ2-4; D is undetermined. The germline gives CDR1 MNHEY, CDR2 SVGEGT. This CDR3 has 17 residues. V was cut by 2 bases and J by 0 bases, with 14 bases left in between. The CDR3, as DNA: TGTGCCAGCAGTTACAGTGACCGGGTTTTAGCCAAAAACATTCAGTACTTC. This sequence encodes CASSYSDRVLAKNIQYF.

This clone occurred many times. This chain links TRBV6-2 or TRBV6-3 with TRBJ2-5; 10 bases fit TRBD2. The germline V gene has CDR1 MNHEY and CDR2 SVGEGT. The CDR3 is 17 residues long. J gave up 0 bases and V 5 bases, and 9 bases lay outside the gene matches. The chain's CDR3 is CASSLIGLAVYQETQYF. The CDR3 DNA sequence: TGTGCCAGCAGTCTTATTGGACTAGCGGTGTACCAAGAGACCCAGTACTTC.

This clone came up a few times. The junction differs from germline at one of its ends, possibly a read error. The V gene is TRBV5-1, the J gene TRBJ2-6; D uncertain. Per germline, CDR1 SGHRS and CDR2 YFSETQ. This CDR3 has 16 residues. CDR3 bases: TGTGCCAGCAGCCGTGGATCTGGCTCTGGGGCCAACGTCCTGACTTTC. It specifies CASSRGSGSGANVLTF.

This clone appeared many times. This sequence joins TRBV6-1 and TRBJ2-7, with TRBD1 matching over 8 bases. V lost 6 bases and J lost 7; bases outside the gene matches: 11. The CDR3 has 14 residues. Germline CDR1 is MNHNS and CDR2 is SASEGT. The CDR3 DNA sequence: TGTGCCAGCAGCCTGGACAGGGTCCTGCGGGAGCAGTACTTC. Its protein product is CASSLDRVLREQYF.

In its sample, this clone was seen a few times. The rearrangement uses TRBV12-5 and TRBJ1-6; TRBD1 aligns across 7 bases. The CDR3 extends over 13 amino acids. Germline loops: CDR1 LGHNT, CDR2 FRNRAP. The V segment lost 6 bases and the J segment 9 bases; nucleotides outside the gene matches: 5. The CDR3, as DNA: TGTGCTAGTGGGGGGACAGTAAGTTCACCCCTCCACTTT. Amino acid sequence: CASGGTVSSPLHF. Variable domain in full (rest from reference TRBV12-5 and TRBJ1-6): DARVTQTPRHKVTEMGQEVTMRCQPILGHNTVFWYRQTMMQGLELLAYFRNRAPLDDSGMPKDRFSAEMPDATLATLKIQPSEPRDSAVYFCASGGTVSSPLHFGNGTRLTVT.

This clone was counted a few times. V is TRBV5-1 and J is TRBJ1-4; the D is unclear. From germline, CDR1 is SGHRS and CDR2 YFSETQ. The CDR3 covers 16 residues. V lost 4 bases and J 7 bases, leaving 20 bases between the germline ends. The DNA for the CDR3 is TGCGCCAGCAGCCCCGGGTCTTTGGCCTCGGGTGAAAAACTGTTTTTT. It encodes CASSPGSLASGEKLFF.

CDR3: CASSFTSGEQFF. CDR3 bases: TGTGCCAGCAGTTTCACTAGCGGGGAGCAGTTCTTC. This sequence joins TRBV27 and TRBJ2-1; 9 positions match TRBD2. Germline values: CDR1 MNHEY, CDR2 SMNVEV (reference sequence). V was clipped by 3 bases and J by 10 bases; unmatched bases: 1. There are 12 residues in the CDR3.

At least ten counts were recorded for this clone. Other DNA sequences in the same sample also yield this CDR3. The chain uses TRBV28 and TRBJ2-7, with D perhaps TRBD1 (6 bases). The CDR3 length is 11 residues. Germline assignment: CDR1 MDHEN and CDR2 SYDVKM. V lost 9 bases and J lost 2, with 8 bases in between. CDR3 nucleotide sequence: TGTGCCAGTAACAGGGCCTACGAGCAGTACTTC. Translated, it gives CASNRAYEQYF. Drawing the rest from reference TRBV28 and TRBJ2-7, the complete variable domain is DVKVTQSSRYLVKRTGEKVFLECVQDMDHENMFWYRQDPGLGLRLIYFSYDVKMKEKGDIPEGYSVSREKKERFSLILESASTNQTSMYLCASNRAYEQYFGPGTRLTVT.